This record covers a single T cell receptor beta chain. Its antigen is currently unknown. The assay used deep level. Clones were sequenced by immunoSEQ multiplex PCR, and TCRdb holds only the in-frame ones, with some missing. The sample includes hundreds of thousands of clones, over 65% of them seen just once. This entry belongs to a study of shared clonotypes between healthy human individuals. The length of the CDR3 is 15 residues. The germline V gene encodes CDR1 SGHDN and CDR2 FVKESK. Trimming took off 2 bases at V and 3 bases at J, with 13 bases between the two ends. Nashville, Tennessee was home to all donors, each a Caucasian adult. Study-wide results and limits: Exclusively blood specimens were collected; tissue repertoires likely differ. Rarefaction revealed incomplete sorted-subset sequencing despite large depth.

The sequenced sample consisted of memory CD4+ T cells sorted from blood. The sample's subset: CD45RA-negative fraction. This receptor was taken from a woman aged 25 to 39 in good health. The rearrangement joins TRBV14 to TRBJ2-5; a possible D gene is TRBD1 (6 bases). This CDR3 is CASSQYMGQEETQYF. DNA for the CDR3: TGTGCCAGCAGCCAATATATGGGACAAGAAGAGACCCAGTACTTC.